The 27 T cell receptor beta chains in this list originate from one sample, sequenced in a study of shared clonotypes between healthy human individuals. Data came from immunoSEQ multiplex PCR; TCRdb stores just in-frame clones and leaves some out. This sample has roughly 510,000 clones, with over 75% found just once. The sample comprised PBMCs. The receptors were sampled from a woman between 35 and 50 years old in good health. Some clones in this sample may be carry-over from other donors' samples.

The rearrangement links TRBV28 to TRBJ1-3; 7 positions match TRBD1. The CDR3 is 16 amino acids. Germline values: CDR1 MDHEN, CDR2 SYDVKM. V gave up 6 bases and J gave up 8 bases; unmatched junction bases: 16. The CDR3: CASSEPGTTGVYTIYF. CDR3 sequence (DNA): TGTGCCAGCAGCGAACCCGGGACAACAGGGGTTTACACCATATATTTT.

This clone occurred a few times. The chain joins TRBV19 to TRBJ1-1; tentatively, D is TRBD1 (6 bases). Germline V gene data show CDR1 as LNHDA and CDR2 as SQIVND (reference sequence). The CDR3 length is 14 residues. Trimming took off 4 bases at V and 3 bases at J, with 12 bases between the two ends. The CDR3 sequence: CASSNPGADTEAFF. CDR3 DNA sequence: TGTGCCAGTAGTAACCCAGGGGCCGACACTGAAGCTTTCTTT.

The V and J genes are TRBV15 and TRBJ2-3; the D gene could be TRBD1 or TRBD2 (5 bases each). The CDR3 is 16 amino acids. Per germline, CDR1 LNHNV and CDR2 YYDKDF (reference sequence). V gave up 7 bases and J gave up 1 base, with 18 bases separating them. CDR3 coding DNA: TGTGCCACCAACCGAGAGGGGCCTTGGCGCACAGATACGCAGTATTTT. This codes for CATNREGPWRTDTQYF.

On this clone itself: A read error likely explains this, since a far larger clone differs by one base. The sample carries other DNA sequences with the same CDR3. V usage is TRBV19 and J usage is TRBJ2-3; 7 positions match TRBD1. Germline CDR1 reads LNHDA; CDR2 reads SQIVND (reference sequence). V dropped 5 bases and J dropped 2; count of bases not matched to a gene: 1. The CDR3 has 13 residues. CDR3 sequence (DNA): TGTGCCAGTAGTGACAGGGCCACAGATACGCAGTATTTT. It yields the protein CASSDRATDTQYF. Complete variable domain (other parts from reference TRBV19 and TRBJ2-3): DGGITQSPKYLFRKEGQNVTLSCEQNLNHDAMYWYRQDPGQGLRLIYYSQIVNDFQKGDIAEGYSVSREKKESFPLTVTSAQKNPTAFYLCASSDRATDTQYFGPGTRLTVL.

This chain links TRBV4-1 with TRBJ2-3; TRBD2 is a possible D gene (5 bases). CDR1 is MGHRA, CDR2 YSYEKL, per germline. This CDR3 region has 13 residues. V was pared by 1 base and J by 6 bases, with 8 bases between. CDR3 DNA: TGCGCCAGCAGCCAAGGAGGGTTTGATACGCAGTATTTT. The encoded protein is CASSQGGFDTQYF.

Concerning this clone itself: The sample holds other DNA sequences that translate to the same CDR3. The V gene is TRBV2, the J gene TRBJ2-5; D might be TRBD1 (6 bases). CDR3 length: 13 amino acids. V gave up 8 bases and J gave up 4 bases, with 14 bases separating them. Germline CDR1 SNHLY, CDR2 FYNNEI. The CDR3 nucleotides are TGTGCCAGCTCAGGGGCTCTCGGAGAGACCCAGTACTTC. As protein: CASSGALGETQYF.

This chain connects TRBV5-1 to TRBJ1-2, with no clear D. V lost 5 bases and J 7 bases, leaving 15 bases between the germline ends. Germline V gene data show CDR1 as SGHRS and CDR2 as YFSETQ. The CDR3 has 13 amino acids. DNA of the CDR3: TGCGCCAGCAGACAAGACGGGTCCATTGGCTACACCTTC. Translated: CASRQDGSIGYTF.

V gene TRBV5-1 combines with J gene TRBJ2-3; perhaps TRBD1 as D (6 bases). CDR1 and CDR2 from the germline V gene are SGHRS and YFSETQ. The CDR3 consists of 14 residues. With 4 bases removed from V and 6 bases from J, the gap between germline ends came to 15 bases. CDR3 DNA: TGCGCCAGCAGCCTAGGACAGACCTCGGATACGCAGTATTTT. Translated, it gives CASSLGQTSDTQYF.

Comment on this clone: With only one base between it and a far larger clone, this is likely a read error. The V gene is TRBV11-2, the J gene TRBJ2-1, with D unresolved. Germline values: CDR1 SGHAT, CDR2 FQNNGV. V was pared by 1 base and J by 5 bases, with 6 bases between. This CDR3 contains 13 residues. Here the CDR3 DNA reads TGTGCCAGCAGCTTAGGCCCTAACAATGAGCAGTTCTTC. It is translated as CASSLGPNNEQFF. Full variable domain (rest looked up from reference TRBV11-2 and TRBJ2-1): EAGVAQSPRYKIIEKRQSVAFWCNPISGHATLYWYQQILGQGPKLLIQFQNNGVVDDSQLPKDRFSAERLKGVDSTLKIQPAKLEDSAVYLCASSLGPNNEQFFGPGTRLTVL.

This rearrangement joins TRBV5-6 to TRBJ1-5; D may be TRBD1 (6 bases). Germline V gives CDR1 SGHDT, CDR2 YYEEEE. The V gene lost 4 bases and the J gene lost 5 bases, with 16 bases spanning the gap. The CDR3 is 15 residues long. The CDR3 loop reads CASSPGKRGDQPQHF. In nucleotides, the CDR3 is TGTGCCAGCAGCCCGGGGAAAAGGGGGGATCAGCCCCAGCATTTT.

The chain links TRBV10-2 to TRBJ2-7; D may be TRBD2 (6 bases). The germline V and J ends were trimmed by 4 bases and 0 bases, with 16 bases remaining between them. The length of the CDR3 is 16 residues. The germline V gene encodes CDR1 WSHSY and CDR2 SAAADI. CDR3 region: CASSVLRGTVSYEQYF. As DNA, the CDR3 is TGCGCCAGCAGTGTCCTCCGGGGGACTGTCTCCTACGAGCAGTACTTC.

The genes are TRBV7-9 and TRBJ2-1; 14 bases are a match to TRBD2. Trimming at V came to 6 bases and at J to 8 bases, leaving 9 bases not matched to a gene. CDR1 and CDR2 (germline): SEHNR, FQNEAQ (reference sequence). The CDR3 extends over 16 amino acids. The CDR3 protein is CASRSTSGRALDEQFF. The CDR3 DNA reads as TGTGCCAGCAGGTCGACTAGCGGGAGGGCCCTCGATGAGCAGTTCTTC.

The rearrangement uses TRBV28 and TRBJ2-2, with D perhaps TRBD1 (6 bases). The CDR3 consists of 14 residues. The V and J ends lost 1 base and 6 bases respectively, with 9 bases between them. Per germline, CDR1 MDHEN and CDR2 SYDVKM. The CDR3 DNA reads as TGTGCCAGCAGTTTATTGGACAGATCCGGGGAGCTGTTTTTT. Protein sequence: CASSLLDRSGELFF.

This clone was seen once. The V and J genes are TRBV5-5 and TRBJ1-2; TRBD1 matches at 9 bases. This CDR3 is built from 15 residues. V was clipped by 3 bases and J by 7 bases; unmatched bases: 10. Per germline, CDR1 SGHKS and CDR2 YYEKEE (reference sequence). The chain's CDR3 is CASSSNPGQGLGYTF. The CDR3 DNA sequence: TGTGCCAGCAGCTCCAACCCGGGACAGGGTCTTGGCTACACCTTC.

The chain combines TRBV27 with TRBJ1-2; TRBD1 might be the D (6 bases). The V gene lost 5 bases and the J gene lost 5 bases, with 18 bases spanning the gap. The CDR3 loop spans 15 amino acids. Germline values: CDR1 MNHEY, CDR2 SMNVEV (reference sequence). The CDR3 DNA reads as TGTGCCAGCAGTCCGATCGGGGGGCTAACTTATGGCTACACCTTC. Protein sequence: CASSPIGGLTYGYTF.

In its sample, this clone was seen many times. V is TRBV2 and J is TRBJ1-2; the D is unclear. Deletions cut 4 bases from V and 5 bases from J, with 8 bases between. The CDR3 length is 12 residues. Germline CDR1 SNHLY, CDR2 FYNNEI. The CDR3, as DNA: TGTGCCAGCAGTGGGTCCTTGTATGGCTACACCTTC. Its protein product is CASSGSLYGYTF. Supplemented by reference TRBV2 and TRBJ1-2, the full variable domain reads EPEVTQTPSHQVTQMGQEVILRCVPISNHLYFYWYRQILGQKVEFLVSFYNNEISEKSEIFDDQFSVERPDGSNFTLKIRSTKLEDSAMYFCASSGSLYGYTFGSGTRLTVV.

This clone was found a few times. The CDR3 sequence: CASGYTYEQYF. CDR3 in DNA: TGTGCCAGCGGGTACACCTACGAGCAGTACTTC. The chain recombines TRBV2 with TRBJ2-7; the D is unclear. CDR1 SNHLY and CDR2 FYNNEI come from the germline V gene. V was clipped by 8 bases and J by 2 bases, with 7 bases between them. The CDR3 spans 11 residues.

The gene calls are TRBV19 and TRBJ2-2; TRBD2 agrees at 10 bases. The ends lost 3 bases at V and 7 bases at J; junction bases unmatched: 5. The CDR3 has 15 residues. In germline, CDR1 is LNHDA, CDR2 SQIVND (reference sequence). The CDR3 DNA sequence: TGTGCCAGTAGTATCCAGCGGGAGGGGGACGGGGAGCTGTTTTTT. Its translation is CASSIQREGDGELFF. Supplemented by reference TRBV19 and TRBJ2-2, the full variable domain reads DGGITQSPKYLFRKEGQNVTLSCEQNLNHDAMYWYRQDPGQGLRLIYYSQIVNDFQKGDIAEGYSVSREKKESFPLTVTSAQKNPTAFYLCASSIQREGDGELFFGEGSRLTVL.

The CDR3 loop is CASSPRPGLSSAKNIQYF. Here the CDR3 DNA reads TGTGCCAGCTCACCACGCCCGGGACTTAGCTCAGCCAAAAACATTCAGTACTTC. The chain uses TRBV18 and TRBJ2-4, with D possibly being TRBD2 (6 bases). Looked up from germline, CDR1 is KGHSH and CDR2 is LQKENI. The V and J ends lost 1 base and 0 bases respectively, with 16 bases between them. The CDR3 is 18 amino acids.

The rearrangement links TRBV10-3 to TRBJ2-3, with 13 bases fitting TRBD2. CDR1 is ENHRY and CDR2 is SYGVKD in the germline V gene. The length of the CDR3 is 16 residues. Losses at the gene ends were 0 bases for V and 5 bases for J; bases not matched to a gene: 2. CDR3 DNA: TGTGCCATCAGTGAGTCACTAGCGGGAGGGAAAGATACGCAGTATTTT. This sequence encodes CAISESLAGGKDTQYF.

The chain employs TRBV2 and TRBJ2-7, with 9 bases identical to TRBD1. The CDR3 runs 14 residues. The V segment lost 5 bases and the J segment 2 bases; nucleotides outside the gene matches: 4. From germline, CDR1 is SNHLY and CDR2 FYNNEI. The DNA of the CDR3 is TGTGCCAGCAGTTGGGACAGGGCTACCTACGAGCAGTACTTC. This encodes CASSWDRATYEQYF.

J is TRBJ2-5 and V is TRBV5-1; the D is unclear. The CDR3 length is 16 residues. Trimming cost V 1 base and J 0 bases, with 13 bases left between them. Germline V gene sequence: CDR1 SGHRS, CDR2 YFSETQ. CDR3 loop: CASSLRAALNQETQYF. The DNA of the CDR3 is TGCGCCAGCAGCTTGAGGGCAGCCCTTAACCAAGAGACCCAGTACTTC.

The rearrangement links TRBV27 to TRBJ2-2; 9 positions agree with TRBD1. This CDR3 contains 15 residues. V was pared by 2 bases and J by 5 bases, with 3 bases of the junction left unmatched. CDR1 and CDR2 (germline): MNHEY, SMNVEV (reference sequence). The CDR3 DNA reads TGTGCCAGCAGTTTAAGGGGGACAGGGACCGGGGAGCTGTTTTTT. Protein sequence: CASSLRGTGTGELFF.

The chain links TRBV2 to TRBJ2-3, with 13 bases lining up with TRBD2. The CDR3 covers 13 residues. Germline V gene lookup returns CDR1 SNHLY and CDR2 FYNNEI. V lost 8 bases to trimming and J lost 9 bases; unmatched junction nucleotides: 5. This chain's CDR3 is CASQTSGRPTQYF. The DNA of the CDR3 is TGTGCCAGCCAGACTAGCGGGAGGCCGACGCAGTATTTT. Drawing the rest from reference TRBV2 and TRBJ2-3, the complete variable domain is EPEVTQTPSHQVTQMGQEVILRCVPISNHLYFYWYRQILGQKVEFLVSFYNNEISEKSEIFDDQFSVERPDGSNFTLKIRSTKLEDSAMYFCASQTSGRPTQYFGPGTRLTVL.

CDR3 sequence (DNA): TGTGCCAGCAGTCCGTGGATCTGGACAGGGAGCAATCAGCCCCAGCATTTT. Translating it yields CASSPWIWTGSNQPQHF. The V and J genes are TRBV27 and TRBJ1-5; 8 bases are shared with TRBD1. CDR3 length: 17 residues. V lost 5 bases and J lost 1; bases outside the gene matches: 10. The germline V gene has CDR1 MNHEY and CDR2 SMNVEV (reference sequence).

CDR3 bases: TGTGCCAGCAGCTTAGCGGCTAGTCCGGGGGTCGAGCAGTACTTC. It is translated as CASSLAASPGVEQYF. This chain uses TRBV11-2 with TRBJ2-7; D possibly corresponds to TRBD2 (6 bases). The CDR3 sequence is 15 residues long. Trimming left V 1 base short and J 6 bases short, with 16 bases between. The germline gives CDR1 SGHAT, CDR2 FQNNGV.

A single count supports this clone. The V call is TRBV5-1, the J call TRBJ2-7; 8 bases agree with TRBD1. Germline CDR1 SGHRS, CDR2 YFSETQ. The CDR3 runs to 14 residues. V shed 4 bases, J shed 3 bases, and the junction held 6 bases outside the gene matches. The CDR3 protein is CASSTMTGVYEQYF. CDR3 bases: TGCGCCAGCAGCACAATGACAGGGGTCTACGAGCAGTACTTC.